Below are 28 T cell receptor beta chains sequenced from a single sample in a study of shared clonotypes between healthy human individuals. Here immunoSEQ multiplex PCR was the method, and the copy in TCRdb shows in-frame clones only, minus some. The top ten clones hold less than 40% of a sample with roughly 720,000 clones, around 91% of them seen once. The specimen sequenced was memory CD8+ T cells from PBMCs. Subset specified: CD45RO+ cells pooled with CCR7-negative TemRA cells. These receptors all come from a man between 18 and 35 years old in good health. Some clones in this sample may be carry-over from other donors' samples.

The chain employs TRBV27 and TRBJ1-2; TRBD1 agrees at 9 bases. V gave up 2 bases and J gave up 4 bases; unmatched junction bases: 8. Germline lookup yields CDR1 MNHEY and CDR2 SMNVEV (reference sequence). The CDR3 has 16 residues. CDR3 amino acids: CASSLLRTGAPYGYTF. As DNA, the CDR3 is TGTGCCAGCAGTTTACTTAGGACAGGGGCCCCCTATGGCTACACCTTC.

The CDR3 loop is CASSLERRLSSGHGELFF. In DNA form, the CDR3 reads TGTGCCAGCAGCTTAGAGCGAAGACTAAGTAGTGGACACGGGGAGCTGTTTTTT. V and J are TRBV7-9 and TRBJ2-2; D may correspond to TRBD1 or TRBD2 (5 bases each). The CDR3 covers 18 residues. Germline CDR1 SEHNR, CDR2 FQNEAQ (reference sequence). Trimming pared 1 base from V and 7 bases from J, leaving 22 bases between.

The genes are TRBV4-3 and TRBJ2-1; 12 bases align to TRBD2. Germline V lookup: CDR1 LGHNA, CDR2 YSLEER. The CDR3 is 15 amino acids. V was pared by 4 bases and J by 6 bases, with 4 bases of the junction left unmatched. CDR3 DNA: TGCGCCAGCAGCCCTAGCGGGAGGGCCGGCAATGAGCAGTTCTTC. Its translation is CASSPSGRAGNEQFF.

The V call is TRBV5-5, the J call TRBJ1-5, with 8 positions matching TRBD1. J gave up 7 bases and V 2 bases, and 5 bases lay outside the gene matches. The CDR3 consists of 14 residues. CDR1 SGHKS and CDR2 YYEKEE come from the germline V gene (reference sequence). The CDR3 protein is CASSLGQGGQPQHF. CDR3 sequence (DNA): TGTGCCAGCAGCTTAGGACAGGGAGGGCAGCCCCAGCATTTT.

The V and J genes are TRBV9 and TRBJ2-3; tentatively, D is TRBD2 (6 bases). V was trimmed by 4 bases and J by 5 bases, leaving 17 bases between them. The CDR3 has 15 residues. The germline V gene encodes CDR1 SGDLS and CDR2 YYNGEE. CDR3 sequence reads: CASSRAGTTGDTQYF. The CDR3 DNA follows: TGTGCCAGCAGCCGAGCGGGCACAACGGGAGATACGCAGTATTTT.

The gene calls are TRBV29-1 and TRBJ2-7; D gene uncertain. The CDR3 contains 13 residues. Trimming pared 5 bases from V and 0 bases from J, leaving 11 bases between. From germline, CDR1 is SQVTM and CDR2 ANQGSEA. The CDR3 reads CSVMDGGSYEQYF. The CDR3 bases are TGCAGCGTTATGGACGGTGGCTCCTACGAGCAGTACTTC.

The V and J genes are TRBV14 and TRBJ2-1, with 11 bases matching TRBD2. The V gene end was trimmed by 0 bases and the J gene end by 7 bases; junction bases not matched to a gene: 5. The length of the CDR3 is 16 residues. Per the germline V gene, CDR1 is SGHDN and CDR2 is FVKESK. CDR3 sequence reads: CASSQDEASGRNEQFF. The CDR3 DNA is TGTGCCAGCAGCCAAGATGAGGCTAGCGGGAGGAATGAGCAGTTCTTC.

The chain has TRBV4-1 and TRBJ2-7; 7 nucleotides line up with TRBD2. CDR3 length: 16 amino acids. Germline trimming cut 4 bases from V and 0 bases from J; bases unmatched to any gene: 9. Germline V gene lookup returns CDR1 MGHRA and CDR2 YSYEKL. For the CDR3, the DNA is TGCGCCAGCAGCCCGAGAGACGGCGGGAGCTCCTACGAGCAGTACTTC. Translated: CASSPRDGGSSYEQYF.

Here the CDR3 reads CASSQGQWGMGYNEQFF. The CDR3 DNA sequence: TGTGCCAGCAGCCAAGGACAGTGGGGTATGGGTTATAATGAGCAGTTCTTC. The chain uses TRBV4-2 and TRBJ2-1; TRBD1 is a possible D gene (5 bases). The CDR3 has 17 amino acids. From germline, CDR1 is LGHNA and CDR2 YNFKEQ. Trimming left V 1 base short and J 7 bases short, with 20 bases between.

The V gene is TRBV28, the J gene TRBJ1-2; the match to TRBD1 covers 10 bases. The trim removed 2 bases at V and 8 bases at J, leaving 11 bases unmatched. Germline values: CDR1 MDHEN, CDR2 SYDVKM. CDR3 length equals 16 residues. The chain's CDR3 is CASSLVYDRGLSGYTF. CDR3 nucleotide sequence: TGTGCCAGCAGTTTAGTGTACGACAGGGGGCTTAGCGGCTACACCTTC.

The CDR3 DNA reads TGTGCCAGTAGTATCGGGGGTCCCTCCTACAATGAGCAGTTCTTC. This encodes CASSIGGPSYNEQFF. The V and J genes are TRBV19 and TRBJ2-1; tentative D call: TRBD2 (6 bases). CDR1 is LNHDA, CDR2 SQIVND, per germline (reference sequence). The V end lost 3 bases, the J end lost 0 bases, and 9 bases lay between the germline ends. The CDR3 sequence is 15 residues long.

The genes are TRBV4-3 and TRBJ2-1; no clear D gene. V lost 1 base, J lost 2 bases, and 12 bases lay in between. The CDR3 has 16 amino acids. Germline V gene lookup returns CDR1 LGHNA and CDR2 YSLEER. In DNA form, the CDR3 reads TGCGCCAGCAGCCAAGCGGCAGGCAGCACCTACAATGAGCAGTTCTTC. It encodes CASSQAAGSTYNEQFF.

The chain employs TRBV7-6 and TRBJ2-5, with D unclear. V lost 2 bases, J lost 3 bases, and 7 bases lay in between. The germline gives CDR1 SGHVS, CDR2 FNYEAQ. This CDR3 comprises 13 residues. CDR3 coding DNA: TGTGCCAGCAGCTTAATGCCGGAAGAGACCCAGTACTTC. This encodes CASSLMPEETQYF.

This clone was detected a few times. The chain combines TRBV5-1 with TRBJ1-1, with D unresolved. Germline-derived CDR1 and CDR2 are SGHRS and YFSETQ. The CDR3 runs 12 residues. V lost 0 bases and J 6 bases, leaving 6 bases between the germline ends. The CDR3 DNA reads as TGCGCCAGCAGCTTGGCCAACGCTGAAGCTTTCTTT. Translated: CASSLANAEAFF.

The rearrangement links TRBV6-6 to TRBJ2-7; 10 bases are a match to TRBD2. The CDR3 is 16 residues long. V lost 1 base, J lost 3 bases, and 6 bases stayed unmatched. Per the germline V gene, CDR1 is MNHNY and CDR2 is SVGAGI (reference sequence). This CDR3 is CASSYYLASGSYEQYF. The CDR3 DNA follows: TGTGCCAGCAGTTACTACTTGGCTAGCGGGAGCTACGAGCAGTACTTC.

The chain joins TRBV7-8 to TRBJ2-1; a possible D gene is TRBD2 (5 bases). The CDR3 loop spans 15 amino acids. The V and J ends lost 2 bases and 0 bases respectively, with 8 bases between them. Germline loops: CDR1 SGHVS, CDR2 FQNEAQ. The CDR3 loop is CASSLSGPSYNEQFF. CDR3 bases: TGTGCCAGCAGCTTAAGCGGACCCTCCTACAATGAGCAGTTCTTC.

The chain joins TRBV28 to TRBJ1-1; D is perhaps TRBD1 (5 bases). V was trimmed by 11 bases and J by 3 bases, leaving 16 bases between them. The CDR3 is 13 residues long. Germline V lookup: CDR1 MDHEN, CDR2 SYDVKM. In nucleotides, the CDR3 is TGTGCCGGTAAGAGGGGAGAGGACACTGAAGCTTTCTTT. Protein sequence: CAGKRGEDTEAFF. The whole variable domain, filled in from reference TRBV28 and TRBJ1-1, reads DVKVTQSSRYLVKRTGEKVFLECVQDMDHENMFWYRQDPGLGLRLIYFSYDVKMKEKGDIPEGYSVSREKKERFSLILESASTNQTSMYLCAGKRGEDTEAFFGQGTRLTVV.

The chain employs TRBV4-1 and TRBJ2-5, with TRBD1 matching over 10 bases. The germline gives CDR1 MGHRA, CDR2 YSYEKL. The CDR3 runs to 14 residues. The J segment lost 5 bases and the V segment lost 3 bases, leaving 3 bases of the junction unmatched. The CDR3 sequence is CASSQTGGAETQYF. CDR3 nucleotides: TGCGCCAGCAGCCAGACAGGGGGCGCGGAGACCCAGTACTTC.

The chain couples TRBV7-6 to TRBJ2-3; D gene uncertain. This CDR3 is 16 amino acids long. Trimming pared 5 bases from V and 4 bases from J, leaving 19 bases between. The germline V gene has CDR1 SGHVS and CDR2 FNYEAQ. The CDR3 DNA sequence: TGTGCCAGCAGCCCCAGCGTGACCCTGGCCGCAGATACGCAGTATTTT. It is translated as CASSPSVTLAADTQYF.

The chain has TRBV27 and TRBJ2-1; a possible D gene is TRBD1 (5 bases). The V gene lost 6 bases and the J gene lost 7 bases, with 19 bases spanning the gap. CDR1 is MNHEY and CDR2 is SMNVEV in the germline V gene (reference sequence). The CDR3 contains 15 residues. CDR3 sequence: CASSYWSGASNEQFF. In nucleotides, the CDR3 is TGTGCCAGCAGCTACTGGAGTGGGGCTAGTAATGAGCAGTTCTTC.

The chain couples TRBV7-9 to TRBJ2-7; possible D gene TRBD1, 5 bases. The CDR3 contains 14 residues. The V end was cut by 2 bases, the J end by 4 bases, with 12 bases between. CDR1 and CDR2 from the germline V gene are SEHNR and FQNEAQ (reference sequence). In DNA, the CDR3 is TGTGCCAGCAGCTTACAGGGAAGAACATACGAGCAGTACTTC. Translated, it gives CASSLQGRTYEQYF.

The chain employs TRBV12-5 and TRBJ2-1; D not resolved. The length of the CDR3 is 13 residues. Trimming cost V 7 bases and J 0 bases, with 7 bases left between them. Germline-derived CDR1 and CDR2 are LGHNT and FRNRAP. The CDR3 nucleotides are TGTGCTAGTGCGCGGAGCTCCTACAATGAGCAGTTCTTC. This gives the protein CASARSSYNEQFF.

The CDR3 bases are TGTGCCAGCAGGGAGACAGGGGGAGAGCAGTTCTTC. Translated, it gives CASRETGGEQFF. The J gene is TRBJ2-1, the V gene TRBV28, with 9 positions matching TRBD1. V lost 6 bases, J lost 10 bases, and 4 bases stayed unmatched. Germline values: CDR1 MDHEN, CDR2 SYDVKM. The CDR3 extends over 12 amino acids.

The chain carries TRBV4-1 and TRBJ1-1; unclear D gene. This CDR3 comprises 16 residues. The germline gives CDR1 MGHRA, CDR2 YSYEKL. The germline V and J ends were trimmed by 4 bases and 5 bases, with 20 bases remaining between them. The CDR3, as DNA: TGCGCCAGCAGCCTCTCTGTGGTGGGAGGCGGTACTGAAGCTTTCTTT. This sequence encodes CASSLSVVGGGTEAFF.

About this clone: Other DNA sequences in the same sample also yield this CDR3. The rearrangement uses TRBV30 and TRBJ1-5, with D uncertain. CDR1 GTSNPN and CDR2 SVGIG come from the germline V gene (reference sequence). Trimming left V 0 bases short and J 7 bases short, with 10 bases between. The length of the CDR3 is 13 residues. The CDR3 loop reads CAWSVEAGQPQHF. In DNA form, the CDR3 reads TGTGCCTGGAGTGTAGAAGCCGGACAGCCCCAGCATTTT.

This clone was detected many times. An end of the junction differs from the germline gene, which may be a read error. The chain employs TRBV28 and TRBJ1-1, with TRBD1 matching over 7 bases. Germline V CDR1 and CDR2: MDHEN, SYDVKM. There are 15 residues in the CDR3. CDR3 region: CASSFQTGTNAEAFF. In DNA form, the CDR3 reads TGTGCCAGCAGTTTCCAGACAGGGACGAACGCTGAAGCTTTCTTT.

In the case of this clone: The germline gene is not matched at one end of the junction; a read error may be the cause. The CDR3 is CASSVDGSGSTIYF. The CDR3 DNA is TGTGCCAGCAGTGTGGACGGCTCTGGAAGCACCATATATTTT. The chain couples TRBV28 to TRBJ1-3; D not certain. This CDR3 has 14 residues. Germline V gene sequence: CDR1 MDHEN, CDR2 SYDVKM.

The chain has TRBV19 and TRBJ2-3; D gene unclear. V was cut by 3 bases and J by 0 bases, with 13 bases left in between. Germline values: CDR1 LNHDA, CDR2 SQIVND (reference sequence). The length of the CDR3 is 16 residues. The CDR3, as DNA: TGTGCCAGTAGTATTGGATATCTAGGTAGCACAGATACGCAGTATTTT. It codes for CASSIGYLGSTDTQYF.